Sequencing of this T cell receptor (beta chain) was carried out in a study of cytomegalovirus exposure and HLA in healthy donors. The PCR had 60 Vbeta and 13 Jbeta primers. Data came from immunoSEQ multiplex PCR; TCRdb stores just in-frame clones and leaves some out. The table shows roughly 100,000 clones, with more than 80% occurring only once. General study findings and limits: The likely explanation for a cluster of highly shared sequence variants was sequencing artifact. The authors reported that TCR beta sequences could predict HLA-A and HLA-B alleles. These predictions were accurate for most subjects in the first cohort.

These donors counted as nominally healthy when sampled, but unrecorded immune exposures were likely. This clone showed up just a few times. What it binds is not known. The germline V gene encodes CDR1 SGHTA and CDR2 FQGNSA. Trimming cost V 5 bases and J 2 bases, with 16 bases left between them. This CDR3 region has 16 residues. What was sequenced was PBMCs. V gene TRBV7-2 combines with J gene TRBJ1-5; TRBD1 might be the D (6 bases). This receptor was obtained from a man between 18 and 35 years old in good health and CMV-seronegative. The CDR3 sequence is CASSTTGGVGNQPQHF. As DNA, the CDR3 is TGTGCCAGCAGCACGACAGGTGGCGTGGGCAATCAGCCCCAGCATTTT.